A single sample gave rise to the 2 T cell receptor beta chains below, sequenced in a study of blood T cell repertoires in COVID-19 (TCRdb year 2020). Receptor libraries were prepared by the immunoSEQ multiplex PCR assay. TCRdb stores this immuneACCESS table with in-frame sequences only. Part of the clones is absent; in the studies checked, under half of the shortfall reflects unresolved V genes, and no reason is known for the rest. This sample holds under 200,000 clones; around 90% were observed only once. The ten most abundant clones make up about 6.3% of the sample. Input material: peripheral blood. These receptors all come from a man aged 35 to 55 with active or convalescent COVID-19.

This chain joins TRBV27 and TRBJ1-5; D ambiguous. CDR1 and CDR2 (germline): MNHEY, SMNVEV (reference sequence). Trimming took off 5 bases at V and 5 bases at J, with 10 bases between the two ends. This CDR3 comprises 13 residues. Here the CDR3 reads CASSRGPDQPQHF. In DNA, the CDR3 is TGTGCCAGCAGTAGAGGGCCGGATCAGCCCCAGCATTTT.

CDR3 in amino acids: CASSSTGGSTGELFF. The CDR3 DNA is TGTGCCAGCAGTTCGACAGGGGGCTCCACCGGGGAGCTGTTTTTT. The J gene is TRBJ2-2, the V gene TRBV6-5, with 10 bases lining up with TRBD1. V shed 4 bases and J 4 bases; nucleotides not matched to a gene: 3. This CDR3 spans 15 amino acids. The germline CDR1 and CDR2 sequences are MNHEY and SVGAGI.